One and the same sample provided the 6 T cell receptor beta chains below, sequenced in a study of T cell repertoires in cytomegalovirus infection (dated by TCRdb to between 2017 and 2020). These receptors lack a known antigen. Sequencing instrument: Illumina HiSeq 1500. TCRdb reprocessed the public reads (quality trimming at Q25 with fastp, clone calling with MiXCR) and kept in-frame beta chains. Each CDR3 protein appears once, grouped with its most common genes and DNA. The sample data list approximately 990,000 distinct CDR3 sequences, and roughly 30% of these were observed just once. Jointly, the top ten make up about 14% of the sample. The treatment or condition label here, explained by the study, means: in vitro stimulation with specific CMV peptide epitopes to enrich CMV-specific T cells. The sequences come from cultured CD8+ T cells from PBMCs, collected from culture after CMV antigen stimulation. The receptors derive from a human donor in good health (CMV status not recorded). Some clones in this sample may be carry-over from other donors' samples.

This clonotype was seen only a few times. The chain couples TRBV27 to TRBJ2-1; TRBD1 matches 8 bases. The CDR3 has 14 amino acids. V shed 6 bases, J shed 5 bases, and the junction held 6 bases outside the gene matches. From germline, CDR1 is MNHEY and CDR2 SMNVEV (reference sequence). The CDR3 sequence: CASSGQGIHNEQFF. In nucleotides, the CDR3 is TGTGCCAGCAGCGGACAGGGAATCCACAATGAGCAGTTCTTC.

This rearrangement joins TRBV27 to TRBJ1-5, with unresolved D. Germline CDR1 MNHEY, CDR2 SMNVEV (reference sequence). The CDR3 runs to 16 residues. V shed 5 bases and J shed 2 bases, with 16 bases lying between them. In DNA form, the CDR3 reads TGTGCCAGCAGTCCTCGCAGTTCCGGGGGCAATCAGCCCCAGCATTTT. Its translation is CASSPRSSGGNQPQHF.

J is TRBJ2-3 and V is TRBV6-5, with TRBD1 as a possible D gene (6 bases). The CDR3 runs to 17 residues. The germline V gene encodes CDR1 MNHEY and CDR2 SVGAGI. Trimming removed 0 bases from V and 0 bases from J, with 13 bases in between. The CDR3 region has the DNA TGTGCCAGCAGTTACTCGTGGGCAGGGGCTAGCACAGATACGCAGTATTTT. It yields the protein CASSYSWAGASTDTQYF.

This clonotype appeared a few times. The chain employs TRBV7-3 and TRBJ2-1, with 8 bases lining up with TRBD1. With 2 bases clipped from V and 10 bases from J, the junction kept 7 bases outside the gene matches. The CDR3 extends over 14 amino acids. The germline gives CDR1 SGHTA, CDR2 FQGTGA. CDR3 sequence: CASSLPDRGGEQFF. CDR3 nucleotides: TGTGCCAGCAGCTTACCTGACAGGGGAGGAGAGCAGTTCTTC. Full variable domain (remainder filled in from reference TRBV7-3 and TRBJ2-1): GAGVSQTPSNKVTEKGKYVELRCDPISGHTALYWYRQSLGQGPEFLIYFQGTGAADDSGLPNDRFFAVRPEGSVSTLKIQRTERGDSAVYLCASSLPDRGGEQFFGPGTRLTVL.

The chain's CDR3 is CATSDPFPIGLRNSNEQFF. Here the CDR3 DNA reads TGTGCCACCAGTGATCCCTTCCCAATAGGTCTCCGAAATAGCAATGAGCAGTTCTTC. J is TRBJ2-1 and V is TRBV24-1; D is ambiguous. Germline assignment: CDR1 KGHDR and CDR2 SFDVKD. This CDR3 is 19 amino acids long. Trimming removed 3 bases at V and 6 bases at J, with 26 bases between.

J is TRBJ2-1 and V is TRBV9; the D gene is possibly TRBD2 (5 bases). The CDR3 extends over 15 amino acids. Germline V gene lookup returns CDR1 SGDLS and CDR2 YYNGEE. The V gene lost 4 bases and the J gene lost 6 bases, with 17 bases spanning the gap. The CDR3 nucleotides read TGTGCCAGCAGCCAGAGGGCATCGTGGGGCAATGAGCAGTTCTTC. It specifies CASSQRASWGNEQFF.